A single TCR beta chain is shown here with its context. No antigen is known for it. No per-base quality is available; no much larger clone lies one base away. This sample stems from a study of beta chain features in type 1 diabetes (dated by TCRdb to 2016 to 2018). For context, the study as a whole: Mean age, gender distribution, total cell number and subset yield were not different between patients and healthy donors. A total of roughly 99 million sorted cells were examined across all samples, and the number of cells per subset was strongly correlated with RNA yield. The study compared the TCRB repertoires of sorted circulating CD4+ T cell subsets in recently diagnosed type 1 diabetes patients with those in matched healthy donors. Naive and central memory subsets were obtained from all 28 donors, but regulatory and stem cell-like memory subsets were isolated from only 8 patients and 8 healthy donors.

V is cut by 1 base and J by 2 bases, and the space between the germline ends is 18 bases. The CDR3 sequence holds 17 residues, the cysteine and phenylalanine included. Only the CDR3 part of the read is kept: 51 bases, read in frame from the first base. CDR1 and CDR2, looked up from the germline V gene, are SGHTA and FQGTGA. The entire isolated RNA was reverse transcribed using the High Capacity cDNA Reverse Transcription Kit, and thus expressed TCRB transcripts were sequenced. Deep immunoSEQ sequencing was performed on naive, central memory and regulatory T cell samples, with an average of roughly 3.3 million total reads per sample. After sorted cells were lysed in RLT buffer, RNA was extracted with DNase-treated RNeasy Micro or Mini kits, with the choice depending on cell number. Each cell subset was processed on its own to prevent cross-contamination, while patient and healthy donor samples were processed together. The immunoSEQ multiplex PCR was used to amplify TCRB sequences from cDNA, generating 87-bp fragments that spanned the CDR3 region. Sequencing of the amplicons was performed on the Illumina HiSeq platform. The source study handled its data this way. Synthetic template baselines were used to correct PCR bias computationally, reads within Hamming distance 2 were collapsed, and singletons that could not be merged were discarded. By aligning reads against IMGT, V, D and J genes, CDR3 length, and insertions or deletions at six rearrangement sites were assigned. Within each subset, clonotype counts were normalized to sorted cell number, after which true diversity and Gini coefficients were computed with the tcR R package. The overlap coefficient, calculated on TCRB nucleotide sequences, was used to quantify repertoire sharing. Out-of-frame TCRB sequences from naive cells were analyzed as a proxy for the pre-selection repertoire. In its TCRdb copy, this immuneACCESS table keeps in-frame sequences only and misses some clones. Where compared with another copy, unresolved V genes explain less than half of these, and the others have no known cause. That table is the source of V, J and clone size, and D and trimming were worked out from the DNA. The sample yields around 400,000 clones; around an eighth were counted once. More than 0.015% of the sample is taken by the ten largest.

A single peripheral blood draw of 95 to 150 mL on average was collected from each donor into heparinised tubes. Using a panel that included CD45RO, CCR7, CD25, CD127, CD95 and CD27, naive, central memory, regulatory and stem cell-like memory CD4+ T cells were sorted on a BD FACSAria II. A purity above 95% was achieved for all sorted populations. PBMCs were isolated immediately by Lymphoprep density gradient centrifugation and stained directly without culture. Samples were stained and sorted in pairs, with one healthy donor and one patient per experiment, so that batch effects were minimized. The study at large found these results: The naive, central memory and regulatory TCRB repertoires appeared to resemble one another more closely among patients than among healthy donors. Sequencing cDNA rather than genomic DNA could over-represent highly expressing activated cells, although activation and CD3 levels did not differ between groups. Only small numbers of individuals were included in the HLA sub-analyses, which left unresolved whether HLA type had any influence on TCRB rearrangement. Shorter templates might have been favored by PCR, but patient and control samples were amplified and corrected together, so both groups would have been affected equally by any skew. At VDJ recombination sites, patients with type 1 diabetes made fewer insertions and deleted more nucleotides, a pattern implying thymic rearrangement abnormalities. In all four CD4+ subsets, TCRB CDR3 length was moderately but significantly shorter in type 1 diabetes patients.

The clonotype was recovered from a man aged 18 to 29 in good health. The rearranged chain carries TRBV7-3 and TRBJ2-7, and the D gene may be TRBD2, 5 bases matching. The sequencing input was naive CD4+ T cells from blood. The cell subset or site tag for this specimen amounts to: true naive CD4+ T cells. The CDR3 region reads CASSLMGISGGAYEQYF. The sequenced DNA: TGTGCCAGCAGCTTAATGGGGATAAGCGGTGGGGCCTACGAGCAGTACTTC.